The rows below give T cell receptor beta chains drawn from one sample of a study of metastatic and nonmetastatic thyroid tumors. TCRdb re-analyzed the PCR reads using MiXCR. The sample records approximately 12,000 clones, around 23% being singletons. What was sequenced was blood. The source of these receptors is a male donor with papillary thyroid cancer or a benign thyroid nodule (not recorded which). Some clones in this sample may be carry-over from other donors' samples. CDR3s include the opening cysteine and the closing phenylalanine or tryptophan. D genes are given only for firm matches. The size of a clone is reported for some rows only, either as once, few or many, or as a class for expanded clones.

size	D	V	J	DNA	CDR3
many	NA	TRBV7-2	TRBJ1-2	TGTGCCAGCAGCTTAATACAGGGTAGAGGCTACACCTTC	CASSLIQGRGYTF
once	TRBD1	TRBV20-1	TRBJ2-2	TGCAGTGCTGGGGAAGGGGGCTTCGACACCGGGGATCTGTTTTTT	CSAGEGGFDTGDLFF
NA	NA	TRBV2	TRBJ2-7	TGTGCCAGCGAAGGGAGCCAGGACGAGCAGTACTTC	CASEGSQDEQYF
many	NA	TRBV18	TRBJ1-2	TGTGCCAGCTCACCACCGGGGGGGGATGGCTACACCTTC	CASSPPGGDGYTF
many	TRBD1	TRBV4-3	TRBJ1-6	TGCGCCAGCAGCCGGAAGGACAGGGGGGACTCACCCCTCCACTTT	CASSRKDRGDSPLHF
few	TRBD2	TRBV28	TRBJ2-5	TGTGCCAGCATTCTAGCGGGAGAAGAGACCCAGTACTTC	CASILAGEETQYF
NA	NA	TRBV6-2/TRBV6-3	TRBJ1-5	TGTGCCAGCACTGATGGGGTATATAGCAATCAGCCCCAGCATTTT	CASTDGVYSNQPQHF
NA	TRBD1	TRBV14	TRBJ1-2	TGTGCCAGCAGCCAATTACAGGGGCCCTATGGCTACACCTTC	CASSQLQGPYGYTF
NA	NA	TRBV6-2/TRBV6-3	TRBJ2-2	TGTGCCAGCAGTTTGACTCGGGGCGGGGAGCTGTTTTTT	CASSLTRGGELFF
few	NA	TRBV6-5	TRBJ2-1	TGTGCCAGCAGTTACGGGGGTAATGTTGACAATGAGCAGTTCTTC	CASSYGGNVDNEQFF
NA	NA	TRBV6-1	TRBJ2-3	TGTGCCAGCAGTGAAGGAGATGGCAGCACCACAGATACGCAGTATTTT	CASSEGDGSTTDTQYF
NA	TRBD2	TRBV6-1	TRBJ2-1	TGTGCGGAGGGGGGACTAGCGCCTTACAATGAGCAGTTCTTC	CAEGGLAPYNEQFF
few	TRBD2	TRBV28	TRBJ2-5	TGTGCCAGCAGTTTAGGTCTAGCGGGAGTTGAGACCCAGTACTTC	CASSLGLAGVETQYF
medium-sized	NA	TRBV9	TRBJ1-2	TGTGCCAGCAGCCCTTCTCGCGGGGCATCGGACTATGGCTACACCTTC	CASSPSRGASDYGYTF
few	NA	TRBV12-3/TRBV12-4	TRBJ2-3	TGTGCCAGCAGTTGGGAATCGGGGGAAATTCAGTATTTT	CASSWESGEIQYF
few	NA	TRBV24-1	TRBJ2-5	TGTGCCACCAGTGGAGAGGGTTCATGGACCCAGTACTTC	CATSGEGSWTQYF
many	TRBD2	TRBV27	TRBJ2-7	TGTGCCAGCAGTTTATTCGCGGGCGGGAGGGCCGGGAGGGTCCACGAGCAGTACTTC	CASSLFAGGRAGRVHEQYF
many	TRBD2	TRBV3-1	TRBJ2-5	TGTGCCAGCAGCCAACCGGGACTAGCGGGGTTGGAGACCCAGTACTTC	CASSQPGLAGLETQYF
few	NA	TRBV27	TRBJ2-7	TGTGCCAGCAGTTTCCTTAGGGGGGGGAACGAGCAGTACTTC	CASSFLRGGNEQYF
NA	NA	TRBV20-1	TRBJ2-2	TGCAGTGCTAGAGATATAGCATCGAACACCGGGGAGCTGTTTTTT	CSARDIASNTGELFF
few	NA	TRBV2	TRBJ2-2	TGTGCCAGCAGTGAAGCAGGGACGGGCACCGGGGAGCTGTTTTTT	CASSEAGTGTGELFF
medium-sized	TRBD1	TRBV11-2	TRBJ1-5	TGTGCCAGCAGCTTGCAGGGGGACCAGCCCCAGCATTTT	CASSLQGDQPQHF
few	TRBD2	TRBV6-1	TRBJ2-7	TGTGCCGGCGCCGGGACTAGAGTGAGTCTTGAGCAGTACTTC	CAGAGTRVSLEQYF
NA	TRBD2	TRBV20-1	TRBJ2-7	TGCAGTGCTAGAGATCAAGCTAGCGGGACGAGAACCTACGAGCAGTACTTC	CSARDQASGTRTYEQYF
medium-sized	NA	TRBV19	TRBJ1-3	TGTGCCAGTAGTGTCGGGGGGCATGGAAACACCATATATTTT	CASSVGGHGNTIYF
many	NA	TRBV20-1	TRBJ2-4	TGCAGTGCTAGAGATCGGAGGGTTGGCGTGTCAAACATTCAGTACTTC	CSARDRRVGVSNIQYF
NA	NA	TRBV7-3	TRBJ2-1	TGTGCCAGCAGCTTAACGGGAGGAAACTACAATGAGCAGTTCTTC	CASSLTGGNYNEQFF
few	NA	TRBV28	TRBJ2-7	TGTGCCAGCAGTTTTAGAGGCTACGAGCAGTACTTC	CASSFRGYEQYF
many	NA	TRBV7-8	TRBJ2-5	TGTGCCAGCAGCTACGTATCCTCGGGGCAAGAGACCCAGTACTTC	CASSYVSSGQETQYF
medium-sized	NA	TRBV5-1	TRBJ1-1	TGCGCCAGCAGCTTGGACGGGAAACAAGCTTTCTTT	CASSLDGKQAFF
few	NA	TRBV12-3/TRBV12-4	TRBJ2-7	TGTGCCAGCAGCCTTAACTACGAGCAGTACTTC	CASSLNYEQYF
many	TRBD2	TRBV11-3	TRBJ2-7	TGTGCCAGCAGTCAGGCGGGAGGAACGAACTACGAGCAGTACTTC	CASSQAGGTNYEQYF
many	NA	TRBV19	TRBJ2-2	TGTGCCAGTAGTATCGAGTTCAGTTCAGGGAACCTAATCACCGGGGAGCTGTTTTTT	CASSIEFSSGNLITGELFF
few	TRBD2	TRBV10-1	TRBJ2-1	TGCGCCAGCAGTGGCCTGGGACTAGCGGGTTACAATGAGCAGTTCTTC	CASSGLGLAGYNEQFF
medium-sized	TRBD1	TRBV20-1	TRBJ2-7	TGCAGTGCTACAAAGATCCGGGACAGGAGCTCCTACGAGCAGTACTTC	CSATKIRDRSSYEQYF
few	NA	TRBV10-3	TRBJ2-3	TGTGCCATCAGTGTTGGGACGACCCCCCCAGATACGCAGTATTTT	CAISVGTTPPDTQYF
NA	NA	TRBV4-1	TRBJ2-7	TGCGCCAGCAGCCAAGCGCTGAACCACAGGTACGAGCAGTACTTC	CASSQALNHRYEQYF
few	TRBD1	TRBV28	TRBJ1-6	TGTGCCAGCAGTTTCGTCAGGGGGGATGTTTCACCCCTCCACTTT	CASSFVRGDVSPLHF
NA	NA	TRBV20-1	TRBJ1-1	TGCAGTGCTAGAGGGCAGCTTATGAACACTGAAGCTTTCTTT	CSARGQLMNTEAFF
many	TRBD1	TRBV4-2	TRBJ2-3	TGTGCCAGCAGCCAAGAAGGGCACCAAACAGGGGGATCCACAGATACGCAGTATTTT	CASSQEGHQTGGSTDTQYF
NA	NA	TRBV5-1	TRBJ1-4	TGCGCCAGCAGCTTTGGGGGGGCGTCATCTGAAAAACTGTTTTTT	CASSFGGASSEKLFF